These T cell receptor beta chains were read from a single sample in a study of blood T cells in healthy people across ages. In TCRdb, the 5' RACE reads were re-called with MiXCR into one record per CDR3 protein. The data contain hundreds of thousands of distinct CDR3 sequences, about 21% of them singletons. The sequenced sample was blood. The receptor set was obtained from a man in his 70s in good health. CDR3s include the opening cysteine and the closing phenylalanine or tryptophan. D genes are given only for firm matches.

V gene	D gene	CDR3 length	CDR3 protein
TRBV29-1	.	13	CSLSPDGNYGYTF
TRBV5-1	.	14	CASSSRSRADTQYF
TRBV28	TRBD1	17	CASSLFSGTGVAHEQYF
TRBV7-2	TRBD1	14	CASSLGTVSYEQYF
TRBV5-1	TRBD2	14	CASSPSGSTGELFF
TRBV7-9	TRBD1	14	CASSPGTVLNGYTF
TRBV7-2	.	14	CASSWRGSYNEQFF
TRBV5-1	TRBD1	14	CASSSGGRDYGYTF
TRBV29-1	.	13	CSAQGQLTDTQYF
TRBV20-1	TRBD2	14	CSARSGTMTYEQYF
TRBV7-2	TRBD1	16	CASSRPGQGANRGYTF
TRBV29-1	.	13	CSSGQSTRNEQFF
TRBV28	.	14	CASSLNGAQETQYF
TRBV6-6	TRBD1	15	CASSYEDRGSYEQYF
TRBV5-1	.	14	CASSLVGNTGELFF
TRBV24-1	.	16	CATSDSLTANTGELFF
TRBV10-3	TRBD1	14	CAISEDRAGSPLHF
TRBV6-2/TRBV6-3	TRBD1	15	CASSSGQLANYGYTF
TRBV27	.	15	CASSRKGPQGYEQYF
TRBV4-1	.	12	CTSSQGGDEQFF
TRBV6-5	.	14	CASRNRVFSVEQYF
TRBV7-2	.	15	CASSPGPTRDSGYAF
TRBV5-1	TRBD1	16	CASSLADRGNTGELFF
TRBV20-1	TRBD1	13	CSAAGDSYTEAFF
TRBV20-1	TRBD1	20	CSARDQGQGYFQGMNTEAFF
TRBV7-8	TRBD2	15	CASSLVAGGLDEQFF
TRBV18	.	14	CASSPATITNEQFF
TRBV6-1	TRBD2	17	CASSEATHRRGYNEQFF
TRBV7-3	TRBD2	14	CASIIAGDLNEQFF
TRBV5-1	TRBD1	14	CASSKQGWQETQYF
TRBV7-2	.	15	CASSLVPGENYGYTF
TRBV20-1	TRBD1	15	CSAKGTGGLNEKLFF
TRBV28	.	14	CASSFLSGEETQYF
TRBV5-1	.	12	CASSTDQETQYF
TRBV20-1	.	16	CSAREPGLDFNSPLHF
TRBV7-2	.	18	CASSLGILGGQFTDTQYF
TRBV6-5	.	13	CASSSRENTEAFF
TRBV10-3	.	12	CAISEGDTFAFF
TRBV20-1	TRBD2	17	CSARRASGSPRTDTQYF
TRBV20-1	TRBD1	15	CSASAGQGLSYGYTF